These T cell receptor beta chains were read from a single sample in a study of radiotherapy plus CTLA-4 blockade in lung cancer. This table comes from immunoSEQ multiplex PCR, and its TCRdb copy is limited to in-frame clones, with some not included. The sample records about 51,000 clones, about 77% being singletons. Material: peripheral blood, obtained from a patient treated with radiotherapy plus ipilimumab. The receptors originated from a human donor with non-small cell lung cancer whose response to radiotherapy plus ipilimumab could not be evaluated. The CDR3 runs from the conserved cysteine through the conserved F or W. The order of the fields is D gene, J gene, clone size, V gene, CDR3 DNA, CDR3 protein. The D gene is left open where the match is weak. The size entry is marked missing in some rows and otherwise reads once, few, many or a size class.

>TRBD1|TRBJ1-5|few|TRBV19
TGTGCCAGTAGGACCTCCCGTGACAGGGGTCAGCCCCAGCATTTT
CASRTSRDRGQPQHF
>.|TRBJ1-2|.|TRBV5-7
TGTGCCAGCAGCCCTCCGGGGGGGGGACGGGTACCAGGCAATGGCTACACCTTC
CASSPPGGGRVPGNGYTF
>TRBD1|TRBJ2-7|once|TRBV7-2
TGTGCCAGCAGGACGGACAGGAGATCCTACGAGCAGTACTTC
CASRTDRRSYEQYF
>TRBD2|TRBJ2-7|once|TRBV7-3
TGTGCCAGCAGCTCCGCCGGGACTAGCCATACCTCCGAGCAGTACTTC
CASSSAGTSHTSEQYF
>TRBD2|TRBJ2-7|.|TRBV10-2
TGCGCCAGCCGGGGGGGTTATGAGCAGTACTTC
CASRGGYEQYF
>TRBD1|TRBJ1-2|.|TRBV28
TGTGCCAGCAGTTTATCAAGTGGGACAGGGGGATATGGCTACACCTTC
CASSLSSGTGGYGYTF
>.|TRBJ1-2|.|TRBV25-1
TGTGCCAGCAGTCCCACGGAGGCCTCCCGGGGCTACACCTTC
CASSPTEASRGYTF
>.|TRBJ2-2|.|TRBV14
TGTGCCAGCAGCTATTCCTTGAACACCGGGGAGCTGTTTTTT
CASSYSLNTGELFF
>TRBD1|TRBJ2-7|.|TRBV7-9
TGTGCCAGCAGCGCCCAAACAGGGGATGAATACGAGCAGTACTTC
CASSAQTGDEYEQYF
>TRBD1|TRBJ1-3|few|TRBV7-9
TGTGCCAGCAGCTTATGGGGACAGGTTATCTCTGGAAACACCATATATTTT
CASSLWGQVISGNTIYF
>TRBD2|TRBJ2-3|.|TRBV30
TGTGCCTGGAGTTTTAGCGGGGGGGCATCAGATACGCAGTATTTT
CAWSFSGGASDTQYF
>.|TRBJ1-1|once|TRBV15
TGTGCCACCAGCAGTCGCAAAGGGCGGGCTGAAGCTTTCTTT
CATSSRKGRAEAFF
>.|TRBJ1-5|.|TRBV25-1
TGTGCCAGCAGGGCCTCAATAGGGGTCATGCATTTT
CASRASIGVMHF
>.|TRBJ2-7|.|TRBV7-2
TGTGCCAGCAGCTCCGACAGTACCGAGCAGTACTTC
CASSSDSTEQYF
>TRBD1|TRBJ2-7|.|TRBV18
TGTGCCAGCTCACCGGGACAGGGACTATACGAGCAGTACTTC
CASSPGQGLYEQYF
>.|TRBJ2-3|.|TRBV7-3
TGTGCCAGCAGCTTATCTAGTCAAGGAGCAGATACGCAGTATTTT
CASSLSSQGADTQYF
>TRBD2|TRBJ2-1|.|TRBV5-1
TGCGCCAGCAGCTTGATCGCGGGAGGGATCACCTACAATGAGCAGTTCTTC
CASSLIAGGITYNEQFF
>TRBD2|TRBJ2-1|.|TRBV7-3
TGTGCCAGCAAACGCGAGGGGAGGGACAATGAGCAGTTCTTC
CASKREGRDNEQFF
>TRBD1|TRBJ2-3|.|TRBV6-4
TGTGCCAGCAGTGAACAGGGGACAGATACGCAGTATTTT
CASSEQGTDTQYF
>.|TRBJ1-3|few|TRBV6-6
TGTGCCAGCAGTTACGGGGAGGCTGGAAACACCATATATTTT
CASSYGEAGNTIYF
>TRBD1|TRBJ2-7|.|TRBV6-5
TGTGCCAGCAGTTACGGTGGGACAGGGGGCTTCGAGCAGTACTTC
CASSYGGTGGFEQYF
>.|TRBJ1-3|.|TRBV5-1
TGCGCCAGCAGCTTGGGGAGCTCTGGAAACACCATATATTTT
CASSLGSSGNTIYF
>TRBD2|TRBJ2-1|.|TRBV6-1
TGTGCCAGCAGAGAAGCGGGGAGCTCCTACAATGAGCAGTTCTTC
CASREAGSSYNEQFF
>TRBD2|TRBJ2-1|.|TRBV7-3
TGTGCCAGCAGCGAGGGGACTAACTACAATGAGCAGTTCTTC
CASSEGTNYNEQFF
>.|TRBJ1-2|.|TRBV6-1
TGTGCCAGCGGGAGGGTCCAAAGGAACTATGGCTACACCTTC
CASGRVQRNYGYTF
>TRBD1|TRBJ2-7|.|TRBV19
TGTGCCAGTAGTCGAACAGGGGGTGTAAGCTCCTACGAGCAGTACTTC
CASSRTGGVSSYEQYF
>TRBD1|TRBJ2-7|.|TRBV27
TGTGCCAGCAGTCTGGGACAGTCCTACGAGCAGTACTTC
CASSLGQSYEQYF
>TRBD2|TRBJ2-5|.|TRBV4-2
TGTGCCAGCAGCCCCAGTTGGGGGGGGGAGACCCAGTACTTC
CASSPSWGGETQYF
>TRBD2|TRBJ2-1|.|TRBV7-3
TGTGCCAGCAGCTTATTCAGCGGGAGGGCCGAGTGGGGTGAGCAGTTCTTC
CASSLFSGRAEWGEQFF
>.|TRBJ1-6|once|TRBV7-2
TGTGCCAGCAGCACCAGACTAGACGGGAATTCACCCCTCCACTTT
CASSTRLDGNSPLHF
>.|TRBJ1-6|.|TRBV28
TGTGCCAGCAGTTTAGACAGGAGGAATTCACCCCTCCACTTT
CASSLDRRNSPLHF
>TRBD1|TRBJ2-7|.|TRBV18
TGTGCCAGCTCACCTGCGGGACAGGGAACAGGCGAGCAGTACTTC
CASSPAGQGTGEQYF
>.|TRBJ2-7|.|TRBV9
TGTGCCAGCAGCCCCAGGGATCGGATTGATTGGCGCGAGCAGTACTTC
CASSPRDRIDWREQYF
>TRBD1|TRBJ1-4|few|TRBV6-6
TGTGCCACCAGGGGGCCGGCTAATGAAAAACTGTTTTTT
CATRGPANEKLFF
>.|TRBJ1-1|.|TRBV5-6
TGTGCCAGCAGCTTAGGGGGGGCTGCGTGGACTGAAGCTTTCTTT
CASSLGGAAWTEAFF
>TRBD1|TRBJ2-1|.|TRBV25-1
TGTGCCAGCAGCTTCACCAGGACAGGGATCGGCAATGAGCAGTTCTTC
CASSFTRTGIGNEQFF
>TRBD1|TRBJ2-7|.|TRBV5-4
TGTGCCAGCAGCTTAGGACAGGGGACTACCTACGAGCAGTACTTC
CASSLGQGTTYEQYF
>.|TRBJ2-6|.|TRBV19
TGTGCCACTCGGAGTCGGGGTAACCCTTCCTCTGGGGCCAACGTCCTGACTTTC
CATRSRGNPSSGANVLTF
>TRBD1|TRBJ1-1|few|TRBV6-6
TGTGCCAGCAGTTTCCAGGGGGCGCACACTGAAGCTTTCTTT
CASSFQGAHTEAFF
>TRBD1|TRBJ2-7|once|TRBV11-1
TGTGCCAGCAGCTTAGGGACAGGATACGAGCAGTACTTC
CASSLGTGYEQYF
>.|TRBJ1-2|.|TRBV5-1
TGCGCCAGCAGCTTGGGACAGTTTATCACCTATGGCTACACCTTC
CASSLGQFITYGYTF
>TRBD2|TRBJ2-3|.|TRBV6-5
TGTGCCAGCAGTTACTCAATAGCGGGGGGGCAGTATTTT
CASSYSIAGGQYF
>TRBD1|TRBJ2-7|.|TRBV10-2
TGCGCCAGCAGTGAGTCGACTGGGTTCACAGGGGGGAGCTACGAGCAGTACTTC
CASSESTGFTGGSYEQYF
>TRBD2|TRBJ2-1|.|TRBV2
TGTGCCAGCAGTGAAATCGGGGGGGGCCAATACAATGAGCAGTTCTTC
CASSEIGGGQYNEQFF
>TRBD1|TRBJ1-2|.|TRBV30
TGTGCCTGGAGCGTTTCGGACAGGGCCTACACCTTC
CAWSVSDRAYTF
>.|TRBJ1-5|once|TRBV7-8
TGTGCCAGCAGCTTCACAGGGAAAAGTAGCAATCAGCCCCAGCATTTT
CASSFTGKSSNQPQHF
>.|TRBJ2-7|.|TRBV5-4
TGTGCCAGCAGCTTGAATAGCGGCTCCTACGAGCAGTACTTC
CASSLNSGSYEQYF
>TRBD1|TRBJ1-1|.|TRBV29-1
TGCAGCGGATTGACAGGGGGGACTGAAGCTTTCTTT
CSGLTGGTEAFF
>TRBD1|TRBJ2-2|.|TRBV10-3
TGTGCCATCAGTGATCCGGGACAGGGAGGCACCGGGGAGCTGTTTTTT
CAISDPGQGGTGELFF
>.|TRBJ2-3|.|TRBV7-9
TGTGCCAGCAGCTTACTAACGAAGTGGGATACGCAGTATTTT
CASSLLTKWDTQYF
>.|TRBJ2-2|once|TRBV5-6
TGTGCCAGCAGCTTTAAGAAACAGGGTACGAACACCGGGGAGCTGTTTTTT
CASSFKKQGTNTGELFF
>.|TRBJ1-1|once|TRBV15
TGTGCCACCAGCCCCCAGGGGAACACTGAAGCTTTCTTT
CATSPQGNTEAFF